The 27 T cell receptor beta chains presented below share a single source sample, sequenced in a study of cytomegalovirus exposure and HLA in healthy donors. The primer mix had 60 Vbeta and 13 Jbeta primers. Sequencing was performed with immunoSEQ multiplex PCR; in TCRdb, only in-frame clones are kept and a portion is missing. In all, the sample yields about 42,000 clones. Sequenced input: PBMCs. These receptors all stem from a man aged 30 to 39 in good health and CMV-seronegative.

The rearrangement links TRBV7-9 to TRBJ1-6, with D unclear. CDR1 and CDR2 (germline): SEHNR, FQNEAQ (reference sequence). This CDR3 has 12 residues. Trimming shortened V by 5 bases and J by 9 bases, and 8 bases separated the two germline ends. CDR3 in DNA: TGTGCCAGCAGCCAGGATCGTTCACCCCTCCACTTT. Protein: CASSQDRSPLHF. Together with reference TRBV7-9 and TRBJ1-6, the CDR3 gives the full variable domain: DTGVSQNPRHKITKRGQNVTFRCDPISEHNRLYWYRQTLGQGPEFLTYFQNEAQLEKSRLLSDRFSAERPKGSFSTLEIQRTEQGDSAMYLCASSQDRSPLHFGNGTRLTVT.

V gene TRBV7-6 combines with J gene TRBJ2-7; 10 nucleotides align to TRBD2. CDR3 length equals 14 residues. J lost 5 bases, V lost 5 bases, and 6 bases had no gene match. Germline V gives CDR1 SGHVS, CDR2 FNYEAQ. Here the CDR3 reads CASSPLAGAHEQYF. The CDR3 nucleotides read TGTGCCAGCAGCCCCCTAGCGGGAGCCCACGAGCAGTACTTC.

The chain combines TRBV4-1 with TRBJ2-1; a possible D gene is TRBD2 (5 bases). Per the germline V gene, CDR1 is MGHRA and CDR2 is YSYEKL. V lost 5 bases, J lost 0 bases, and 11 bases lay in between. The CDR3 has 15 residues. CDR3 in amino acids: CASSYRGSSYNEQFF. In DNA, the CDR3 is TGCGCCAGCAGCTACCGGGGTAGCTCCTACAATGAGCAGTTCTTC.

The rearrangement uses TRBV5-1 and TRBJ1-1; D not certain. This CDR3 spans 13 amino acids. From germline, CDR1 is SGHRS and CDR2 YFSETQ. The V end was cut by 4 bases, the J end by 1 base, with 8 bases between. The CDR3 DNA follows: TGCGCCAGCAGCCCTACTGGGAACACTGAAGCTTTCTTT. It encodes CASSPTGNTEAFF.

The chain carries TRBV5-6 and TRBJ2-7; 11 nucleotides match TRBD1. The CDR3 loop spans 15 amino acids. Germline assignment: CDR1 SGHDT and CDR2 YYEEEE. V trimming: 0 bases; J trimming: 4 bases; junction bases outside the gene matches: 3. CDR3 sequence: CASSLDGQGAYEQYF. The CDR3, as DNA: TGTGCCAGCAGCTTGGACGGACAGGGGGCGTACGAGCAGTACTTC.

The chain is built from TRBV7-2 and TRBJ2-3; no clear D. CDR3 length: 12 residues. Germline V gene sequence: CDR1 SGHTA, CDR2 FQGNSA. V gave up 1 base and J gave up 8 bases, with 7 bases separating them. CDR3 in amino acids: CASSLDTVTQYF. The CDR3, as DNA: TGTGCCAGCAGCTTAGATACGGTTACGCAGTATTTT. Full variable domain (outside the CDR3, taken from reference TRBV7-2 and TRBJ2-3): GAGVSQSPSNKVTEKGKDVELRCDPISGHTALYWYRQSLGQGLEFLIYFQGNSAPDKSGLPSDRFSAERTGGSVSTLTIQRTQQEDSAVYLCASSLDTVTQYFGPGTRLTVL.

Written as DNA, the CDR3 is TGCGCCAGCAGCTCCTCTAGCCTCTCCTACAATGAGCAGTTCTTC. It codes for CASSSSSLSYNEQFF. This chain uses TRBV5-1 with TRBJ2-1; D perhaps matches TRBD2 (5 bases). V lost 3 bases and J 0 bases, leaving 10 bases between the germline ends. The CDR3 consists of 15 residues. Germline V CDR1 and CDR2: SGHRS, YFSETQ.

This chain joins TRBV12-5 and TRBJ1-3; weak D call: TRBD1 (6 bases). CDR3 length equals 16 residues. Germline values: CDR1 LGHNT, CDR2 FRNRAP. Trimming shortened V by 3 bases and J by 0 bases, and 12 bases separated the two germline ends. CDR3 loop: CASGFAGQSSGNTIYF. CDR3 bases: TGTGCTAGTGGTTTTGCCGGACAGAGCTCTGGAAACACCATATATTTT.

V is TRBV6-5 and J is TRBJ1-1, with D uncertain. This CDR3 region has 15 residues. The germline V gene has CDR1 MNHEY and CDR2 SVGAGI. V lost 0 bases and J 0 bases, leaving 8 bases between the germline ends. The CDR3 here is CASSYSTGVNTEAFF. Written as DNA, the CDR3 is TGTGCCAGCAGTTACTCGACCGGAGTGAACACTGAAGCTTTCTTT.

The CDR3 nucleotides read TGTGCCAGCAGCTTAGCGCTGACCGGGGACACTGAAGCTTTCTTT. As protein: CASSLALTGDTEAFF. The gene calls are TRBV7-2 and TRBJ1-1; D remains unclear. V was pared by 0 bases and J by 3 bases, with 11 bases between. Looked up from germline, CDR1 is SGHTA and CDR2 is FQGNSA. This CDR3 contains 15 residues.

The CDR3 region has the DNA TGTGCCAGCAGTCGGGACACCAACTATGGCTACACCTTC. It specifies CASSRDTNYGYTF. The chain links TRBV14 to TRBJ1-2; perhaps TRBD1 as D (6 bases). Germline V lookup: CDR1 SGHDN, CDR2 FVKESK. V was clipped by 6 bases and J by 2 bases, with 10 bases between them. The CDR3 runs to 13 residues.

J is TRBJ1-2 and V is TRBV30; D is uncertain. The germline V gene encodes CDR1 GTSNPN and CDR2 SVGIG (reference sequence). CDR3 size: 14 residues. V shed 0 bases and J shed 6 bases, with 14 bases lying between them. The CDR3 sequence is CAWSVPGSVNGYTF. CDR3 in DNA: TGTGCCTGGAGTGTACCGGGATCGGTTAATGGCTACACCTTC.

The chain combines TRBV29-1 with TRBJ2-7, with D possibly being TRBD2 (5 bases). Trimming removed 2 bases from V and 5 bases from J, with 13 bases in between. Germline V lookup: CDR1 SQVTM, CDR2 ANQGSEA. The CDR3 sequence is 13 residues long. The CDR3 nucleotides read TGCAGCGTTGAAAGAGGGTTGAGTCACGAGCAGTACTTC. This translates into CSVERGLSHEQYF.

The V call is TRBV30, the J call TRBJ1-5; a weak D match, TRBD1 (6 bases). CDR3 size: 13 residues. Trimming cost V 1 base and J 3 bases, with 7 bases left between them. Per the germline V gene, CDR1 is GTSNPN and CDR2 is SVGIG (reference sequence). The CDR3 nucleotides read TGTGCCTGGAGTGGGACAGACAATCAGCCCCAGCATTTT. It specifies CAWSGTDNQPQHF.

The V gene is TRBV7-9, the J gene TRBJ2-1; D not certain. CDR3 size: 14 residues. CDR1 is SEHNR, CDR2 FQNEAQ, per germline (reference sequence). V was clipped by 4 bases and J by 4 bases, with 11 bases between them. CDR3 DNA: TGTGCCAGCAGCTCACCAGAGGTGTACAATGAGCAGTTCTTC. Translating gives CASSSPEVYNEQFF.

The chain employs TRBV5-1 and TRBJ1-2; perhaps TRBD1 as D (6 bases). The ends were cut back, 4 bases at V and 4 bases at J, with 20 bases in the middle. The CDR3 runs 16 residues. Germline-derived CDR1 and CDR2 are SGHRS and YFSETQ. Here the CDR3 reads CASSHDDRSGFYGYTF. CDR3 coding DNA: TGCGCCAGCAGCCACGACGACAGGTCCGGATTCTATGGCTACACCTTC.

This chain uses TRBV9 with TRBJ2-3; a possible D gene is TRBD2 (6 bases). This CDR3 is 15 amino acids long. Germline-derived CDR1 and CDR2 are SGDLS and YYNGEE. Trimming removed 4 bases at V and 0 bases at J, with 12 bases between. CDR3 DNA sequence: TGTGCCAGCAGCCGGGACTTACCTAGCACAGATACGCAGTATTTT. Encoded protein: CASSRDLPSTDTQYF.

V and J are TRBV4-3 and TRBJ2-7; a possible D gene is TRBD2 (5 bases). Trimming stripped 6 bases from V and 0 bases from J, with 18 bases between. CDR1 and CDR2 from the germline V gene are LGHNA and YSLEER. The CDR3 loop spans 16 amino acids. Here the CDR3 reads CASSLSGQTPSYEQYF. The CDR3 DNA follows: TGCGCCAGCAGTCTGAGCGGTCAAACCCCCTCCTACGAGCAGTACTTC.

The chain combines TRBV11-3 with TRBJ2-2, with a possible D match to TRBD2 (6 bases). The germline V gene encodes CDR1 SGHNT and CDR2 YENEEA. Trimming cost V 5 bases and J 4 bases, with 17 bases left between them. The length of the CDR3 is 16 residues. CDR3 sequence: CASSLRDGMRTGELFF. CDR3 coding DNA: TGTGCCAGCAGCCTGCGGGACGGAATGCGCACCGGGGAGCTGTTTTTT.

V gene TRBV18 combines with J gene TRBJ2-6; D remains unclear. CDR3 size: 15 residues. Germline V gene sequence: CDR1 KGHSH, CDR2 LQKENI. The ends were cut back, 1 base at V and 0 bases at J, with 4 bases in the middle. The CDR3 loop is CASSPRSSGANVLTF. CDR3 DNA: TGTGCCAGCTCACCACGGAGCTCTGGGGCCAACGTCCTGACTTTC.

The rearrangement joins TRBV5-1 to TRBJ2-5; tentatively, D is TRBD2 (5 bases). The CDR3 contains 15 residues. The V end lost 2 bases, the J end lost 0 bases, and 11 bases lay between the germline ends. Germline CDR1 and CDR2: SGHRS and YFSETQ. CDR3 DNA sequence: TGCGCCAGCAGCTTCTCGGGGTGGAACCAAGAGACCCAGTACTTC. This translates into CASSFSGWNQETQYF.

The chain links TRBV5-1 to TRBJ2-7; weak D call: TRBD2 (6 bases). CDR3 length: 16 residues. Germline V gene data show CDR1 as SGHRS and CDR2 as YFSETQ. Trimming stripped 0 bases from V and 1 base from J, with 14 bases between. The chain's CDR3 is CASSLEVSGPSYEQYF. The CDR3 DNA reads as TGCGCCAGCAGCTTGGAGGTTAGCGGACCATCCTACGAGCAGTACTTC.

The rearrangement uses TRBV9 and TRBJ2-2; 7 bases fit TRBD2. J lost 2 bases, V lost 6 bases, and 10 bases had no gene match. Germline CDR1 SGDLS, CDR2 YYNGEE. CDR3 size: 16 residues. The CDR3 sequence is CASNPFRLANTGELFF. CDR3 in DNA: TGTGCCAGCAACCCGTTCAGACTAGCAAACACCGGGGAGCTGTTTTTT.

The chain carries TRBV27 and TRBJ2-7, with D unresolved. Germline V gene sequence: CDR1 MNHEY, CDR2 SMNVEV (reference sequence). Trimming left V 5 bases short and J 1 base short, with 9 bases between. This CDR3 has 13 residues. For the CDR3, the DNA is TGTGCCAGCAGTCCATTCCAATCCTACGAGCAGTACTTC. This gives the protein CASSPFQSYEQYF.

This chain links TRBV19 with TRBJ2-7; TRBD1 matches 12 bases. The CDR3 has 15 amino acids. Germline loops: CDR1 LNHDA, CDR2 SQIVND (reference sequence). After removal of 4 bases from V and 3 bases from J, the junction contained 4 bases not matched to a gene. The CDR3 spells CASSTGTGGGYEQYF. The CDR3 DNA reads TGTGCCAGTAGTACCGGGACAGGGGGCGGCTACGAGCAGTACTTC.

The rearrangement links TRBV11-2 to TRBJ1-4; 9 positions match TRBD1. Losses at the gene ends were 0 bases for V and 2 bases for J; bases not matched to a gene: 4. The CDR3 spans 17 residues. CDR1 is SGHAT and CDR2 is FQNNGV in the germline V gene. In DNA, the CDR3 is TGTGCCAGCAGCTTAGATGCCACAGGGGGCACTAATGAAAAACTGTTTTTT. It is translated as CASSLDATGGTNEKLFF.

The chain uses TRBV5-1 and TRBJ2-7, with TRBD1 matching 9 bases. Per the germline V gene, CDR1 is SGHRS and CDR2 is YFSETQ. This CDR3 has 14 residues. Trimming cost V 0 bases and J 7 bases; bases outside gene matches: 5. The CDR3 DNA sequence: TGCGCCAGCAGCTTGGGACAGGGGGTTGATGAGCAGTACTTC. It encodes CASSLGQGVDEQYF.